This entry concerns a single T cell receptor (beta chain). This record comes from a study of blood T cell repertoires in COVID-19. The wider study: Samples taken during acute and convalescent COVID-19 were collected in the United States, Italy and Spain.

V shed 0 bases and J 9 bases; nucleotides not matched to a gene: 4. Germline V gene lookup returns CDR1 GTSNPN and CDR2 SVGIG (reference sequence). This CDR3 is built from 12 residues. Patients from Seattle were sampled longitudinally, starting during active infection. The authors' processing: The assay estimated nucleated cells by amplifying reference gene primers. Libraries were prepared by immunoSEQ multiplex PCR; TCRdb keeps only in-frame clonotypes and omits some of them. V, J and clone size derive from that table, while D and trimming were established from the DNA sequence. The sample carries fewer than 250,000 clones, 85% recorded once.

The rearrangement uses TRBV30 and TRBJ1-2; the match to TRBD1 covers 7 bases. The source of this sequence is a man between 60 and 70 years old with COVID-19, enrolled during active disease. Sequenced input: peripheral blood. CDR3 sequence: CAWSVQQGSYTF. In DNA form, the CDR3 reads TGTGCCTGGAGTGTACAACAGGGGAGCTACACCTTC.